This T cell receptor beta chain originates from a study of blood T cell repertoires in COVID-19. The CDR3 spans 10 residues. The V gene's germline CDR1 is DFQATT and CDR2 SNEGSKA (reference sequence). J lost 8 bases, V lost 6 bases, and 3 bases had no gene match. Measured with immunoSEQ multiplex PCR; TCRdb has only the in-frame clones, and not every one. The sample holds under 200,000 clones; approximately 87% are singletons and the top ten take about 9.3%. Material for sequencing was peripheral blood. This chain joins TRBV20-1 and TRBJ1-2; 7 positions agree with TRBD1. The receptor was isolated from a woman in her 70s with COVID-19, enrolled during active disease. CDR3 in DNA: TGCAGTGCCTGGGACAGCGGCTACACCTTC. Protein sequence: CSAWDSGYTF.